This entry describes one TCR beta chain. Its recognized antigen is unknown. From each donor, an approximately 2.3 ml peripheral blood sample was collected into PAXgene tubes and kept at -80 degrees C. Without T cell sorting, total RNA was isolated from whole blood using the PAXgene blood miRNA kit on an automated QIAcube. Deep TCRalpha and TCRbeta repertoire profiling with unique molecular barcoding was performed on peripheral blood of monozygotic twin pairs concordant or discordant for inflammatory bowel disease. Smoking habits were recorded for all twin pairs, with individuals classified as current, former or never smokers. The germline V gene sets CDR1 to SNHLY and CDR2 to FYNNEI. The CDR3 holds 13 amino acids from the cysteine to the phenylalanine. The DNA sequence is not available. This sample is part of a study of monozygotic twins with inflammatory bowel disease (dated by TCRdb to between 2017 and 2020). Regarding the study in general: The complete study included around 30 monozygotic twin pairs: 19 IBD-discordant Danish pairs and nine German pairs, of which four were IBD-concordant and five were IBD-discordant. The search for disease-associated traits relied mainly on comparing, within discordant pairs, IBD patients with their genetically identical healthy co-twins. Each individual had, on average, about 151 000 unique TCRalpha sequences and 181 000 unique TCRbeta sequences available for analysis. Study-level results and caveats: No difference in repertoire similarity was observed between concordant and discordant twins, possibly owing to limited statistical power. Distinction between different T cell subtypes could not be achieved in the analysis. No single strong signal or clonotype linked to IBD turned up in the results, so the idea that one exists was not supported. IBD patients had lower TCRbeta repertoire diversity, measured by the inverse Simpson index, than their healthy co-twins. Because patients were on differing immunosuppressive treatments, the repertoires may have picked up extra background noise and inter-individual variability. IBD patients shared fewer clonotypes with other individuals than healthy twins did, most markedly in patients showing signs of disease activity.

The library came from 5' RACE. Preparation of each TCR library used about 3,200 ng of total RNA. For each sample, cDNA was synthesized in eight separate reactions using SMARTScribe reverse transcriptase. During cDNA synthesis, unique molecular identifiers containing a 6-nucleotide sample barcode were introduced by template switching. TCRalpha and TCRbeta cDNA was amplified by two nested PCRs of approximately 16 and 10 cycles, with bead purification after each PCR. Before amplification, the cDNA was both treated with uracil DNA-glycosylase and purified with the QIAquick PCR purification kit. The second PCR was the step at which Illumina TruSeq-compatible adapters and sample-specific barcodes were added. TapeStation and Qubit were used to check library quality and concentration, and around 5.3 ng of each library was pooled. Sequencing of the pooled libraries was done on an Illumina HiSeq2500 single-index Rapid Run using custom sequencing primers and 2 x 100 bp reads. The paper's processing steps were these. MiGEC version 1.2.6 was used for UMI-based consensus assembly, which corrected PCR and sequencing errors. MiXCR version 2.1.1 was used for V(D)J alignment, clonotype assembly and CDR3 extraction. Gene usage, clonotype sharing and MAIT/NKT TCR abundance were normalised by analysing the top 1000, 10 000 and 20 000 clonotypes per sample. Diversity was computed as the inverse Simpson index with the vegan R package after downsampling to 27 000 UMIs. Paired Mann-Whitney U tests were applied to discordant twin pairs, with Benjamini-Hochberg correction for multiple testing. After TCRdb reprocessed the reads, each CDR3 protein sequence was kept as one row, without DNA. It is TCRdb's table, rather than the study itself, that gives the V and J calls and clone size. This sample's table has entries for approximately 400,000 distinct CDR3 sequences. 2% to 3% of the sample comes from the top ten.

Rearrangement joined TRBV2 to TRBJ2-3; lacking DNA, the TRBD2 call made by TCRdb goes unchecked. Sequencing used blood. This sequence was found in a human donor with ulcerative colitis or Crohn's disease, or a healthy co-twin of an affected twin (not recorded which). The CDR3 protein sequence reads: CASAAESTDTQYF.